The count of the clone carrying this TCR beta chain is one. The antigen is undetermined. The assay used deep level. The assay was immunoSEQ multiplex PCR, and TCRdb's table has in-frame clones only and misses some. The sample records some 2.3 million clones, approximately 93% being singletons. The CDR3 is 16 amino acids. Germline CDR1 is SGHTS and CDR2 is YDEGEE. V lost 4 bases to trimming and J lost 0 bases, with 15 bases between them. These data are taken from a study of shared clonotypes between healthy human individuals. Study-wide results and limits: Clonotypes shared by all four sorted-subset donors had higher generation probabilities than non-shared clonotypes.

Splitting of CD4+ cells produced CD45RA+ naive and CD45RA-negative memory subsets. The chain joins TRBV5-8 to TRBJ2-3; possibly TRBD2 for D (6 bases). Sample: naive CD4+ T cells from PBMCs. Subset here: CD45RA+ positively selected. The receptor's source is a man between 18 and 35 years old in good health. Some clones in this sample may be carry-over from other donors' samples. In nucleotides, the CDR3 is TGTGCCAGCAGCATCCTCGGAGGGAGTAGCACAGATACGCAGTATTTT. It is translated as CASSILGGSSTDTQYF.